This T cell receptor (beta chain) was captured by sequencing in a study of blood T cell repertoires in COVID-19. Looked up from germline, CDR1 is SGHAT and CDR2 is FQDESV (reference sequence). The CDR3 sequence is 15 residues long. V was pared by 3 bases and J by 0 bases, with 9 bases between. Sequencing used immunoSEQ multiplex PCR; TCRdb keeps in-frame clones, though not all of them. The sample has some 250,000 clones, more than 65% seen once. This sequence joins TRBV11-1 and TRBJ1-3; D may be TRBD1 (5 bases). The TCR was taken from a woman younger than 30 with acute or convalescent COVID-19. The sequencing input was peripheral blood. The CDR3 loop reads CASSFGHLSGNTIYF. The CDR3 DNA reads TGTGCCAGCAGCTTCGGACACCTCTCTGGAAACACCATATATTTT.